This T cell receptor beta chain was sequenced during a study of blood T cell repertoires in COVID-19. Study background: Sites across the United States, Italy and Spain contributed samples from acute and convalescent COVID-19.

This clone appeared once. Authors' analysis steps: Scientists estimated how many nucleated cells there were by amplifying reference gene primers. Clones were sequenced by immunoSEQ multiplex PCR, and TCRdb holds only the in-frame ones, with some missing. For V, J and clone size, that table is used; D and trimming come from the DNA. The profile covers more than 85,000 clones, with roughly 80% appearing a single time and 15% taken by the ten largest. This TCR was recovered from a woman of 80 years or more with acute or convalescent COVID-19. Sequences were obtained from peripheral blood.

In nucleotides, the CDR3 is TGTGCCAGCAAACGGGAAAGATGGGCCGGGGAGCTGTTTTTT. Translation: CASKRERWAGELFF. The rearrangement joins TRBV28 to TRBJ2-2; possibly TRBD2 for D (5 bases). This CDR3 contains 14 residues. Germline V CDR1 and CDR2: MDHEN, SYDVKM. Trimming pared 7 bases from V and 6 bases from J, leaving 15 bases between.